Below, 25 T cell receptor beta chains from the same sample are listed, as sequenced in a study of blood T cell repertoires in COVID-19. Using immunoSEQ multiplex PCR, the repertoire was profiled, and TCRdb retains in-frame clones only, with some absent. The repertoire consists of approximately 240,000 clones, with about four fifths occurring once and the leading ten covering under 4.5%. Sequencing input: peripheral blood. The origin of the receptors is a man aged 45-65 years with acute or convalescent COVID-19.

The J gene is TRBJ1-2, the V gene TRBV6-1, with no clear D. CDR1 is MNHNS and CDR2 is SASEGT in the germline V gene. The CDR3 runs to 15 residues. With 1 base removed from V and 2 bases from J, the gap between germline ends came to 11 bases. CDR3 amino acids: CASSEVAVRNYGYTF. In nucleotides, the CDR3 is TGTGCCAGCAGTGAAGTGGCAGTACGCAACTATGGCTACACCTTC.

CDR3 bases: TGTGCCAGCAGCTTAGGGGGACAGGGCAGAACAGATACGCAGTATTTT. Its protein product is CASSLGGQGRTDTQYF. This chain joins TRBV7-9 and TRBJ2-3; 9 bases agree with TRBD1. The trim removed 1 base at V and 3 bases at J, leaving 5 bases unmatched. The CDR3 has 16 residues. Per the germline V gene, CDR1 is SEHNR and CDR2 is FQNEAQ (reference sequence).

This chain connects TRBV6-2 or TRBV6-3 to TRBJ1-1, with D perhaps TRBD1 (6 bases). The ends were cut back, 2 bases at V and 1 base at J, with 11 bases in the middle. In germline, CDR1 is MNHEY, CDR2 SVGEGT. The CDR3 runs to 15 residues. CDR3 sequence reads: CASSYVGRGNTEAFF. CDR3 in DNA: TGTGCCAGCAGTTACGTTGGCAGGGGGAACACTGAAGCTTTCTTT.

The CDR3, as DNA: TGTGCCAGCAGCTTAGCCCTAGCGGCAGTCTACGAGCAGTACTTC. Its translation: CASSLALAAVYEQYF. The chain links TRBV11-2 to TRBJ2-7; TRBD2 matches at 7 bases. Trimming removed 1 base from V and 3 bases from J; junction bases left unmatched: 6. Germline V gene data show CDR1 as SGHAT and CDR2 as FQNNGV. The CDR3 runs to 15 residues.

CDR3 sequence (DNA): TGTGCCAGCAGCCAGTACCGGGATCTGATGGAGACCCAGTACTTC. Its protein is CASSQYRDLMETQYF. The chain carries TRBV14 and TRBJ2-5, with a possible D match to TRBD2 (5 bases). Trimming cost V 3 bases and J 5 bases, with 16 bases left between them. Germline V gene sequence: CDR1 SGHDN, CDR2 FVKESK. The CDR3 has 15 residues.

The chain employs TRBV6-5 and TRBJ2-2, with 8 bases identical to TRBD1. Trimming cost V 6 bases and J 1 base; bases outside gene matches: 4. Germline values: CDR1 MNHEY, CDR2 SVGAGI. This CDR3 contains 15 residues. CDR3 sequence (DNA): TGTGCCAGCAGACGGACAGGGATGAACACCGGGGAGCTGTTTTTT. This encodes CASRRTGMNTGELFF.

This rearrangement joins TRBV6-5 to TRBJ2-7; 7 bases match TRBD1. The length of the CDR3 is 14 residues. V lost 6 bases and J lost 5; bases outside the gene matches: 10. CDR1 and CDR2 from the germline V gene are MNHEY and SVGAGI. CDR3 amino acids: CASRIQGVEDEQYF. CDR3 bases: TGTGCCAGCAGAATTCAGGGGGTAGAGGACGAGCAGTACTTC.

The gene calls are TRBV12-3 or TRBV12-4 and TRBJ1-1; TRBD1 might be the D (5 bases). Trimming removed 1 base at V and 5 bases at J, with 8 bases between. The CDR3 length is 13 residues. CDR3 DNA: TGTGCCAGCAGTTTAGGGGGCTTAACTGAAGCTTTCTTT. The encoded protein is CASSLGGLTEAFF.

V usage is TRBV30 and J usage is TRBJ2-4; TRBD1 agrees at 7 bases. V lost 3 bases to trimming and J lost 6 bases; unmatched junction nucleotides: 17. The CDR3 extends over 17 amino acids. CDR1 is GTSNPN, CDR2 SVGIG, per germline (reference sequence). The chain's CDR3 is CAWSFGAGGTRGNIQYF. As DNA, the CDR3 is TGTGCCTGGAGCTTTGGGGCAGGGGGTACCCGCGGAAACATTCAGTACTTC. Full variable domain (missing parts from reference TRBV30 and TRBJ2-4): SQTIHQWPATLVQPVGSPLSLECTVEGTSNPNLYWYRQAAGRGLQLLFYSVGIGQISSEVPQNLSASRPQDRQFILSSKKLLLSDSGFYLCAWSFGAGGTRGNIQYFGAGTRLSVL.

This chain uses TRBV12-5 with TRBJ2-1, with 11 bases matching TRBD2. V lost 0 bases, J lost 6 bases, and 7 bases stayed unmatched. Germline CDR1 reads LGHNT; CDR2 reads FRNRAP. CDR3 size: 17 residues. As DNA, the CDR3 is TGTGCTAGTGGTTTGGTACTCACTAGCGGGAGCCCCAATGAGCAGTTCTTC. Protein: CASGLVLTSGSPNEQFF.

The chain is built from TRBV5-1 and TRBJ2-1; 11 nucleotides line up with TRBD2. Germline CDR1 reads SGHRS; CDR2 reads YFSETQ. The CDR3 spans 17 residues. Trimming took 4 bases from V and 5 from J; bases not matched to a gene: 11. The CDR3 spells CASSPSIAGGPNNEQFF. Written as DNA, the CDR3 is TGCGCCAGCAGCCCCTCGATAGCGGGAGGGCCCAACAATGAGCAGTTCTTC. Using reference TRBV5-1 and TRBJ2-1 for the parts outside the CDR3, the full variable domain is KAGVTQTPRYLIKTRGQQVTLSCSPISGHRSVSWYQQTPGQGLQFLFEYFSETQRNKGNFPGRFSGRQFSNSRSEMNVSTLELGDSALYLCASSPSIAGGPNNEQFFGPGTRLTVL.

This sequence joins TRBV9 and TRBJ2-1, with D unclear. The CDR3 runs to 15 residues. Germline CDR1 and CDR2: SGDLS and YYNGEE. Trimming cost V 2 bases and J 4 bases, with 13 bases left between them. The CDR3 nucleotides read TGTGCCAGCAGCGTCGGGTCCGTATATTACAATGAGCAGTTCTTC. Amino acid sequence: CASSVGSVYYNEQFF.

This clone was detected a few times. The CDR3 is CASSLIAGAYNEQFF. CDR3 nucleotide sequence: TGTGCCAGCAGCCTCATAGCGGGGGCCTACAATGAGCAGTTCTTC. The gene calls are TRBV7-9 and TRBJ2-1; 9 bases fit TRBD2. V gave up 5 bases and J gave up 2 bases; unmatched junction bases: 4. The germline gives CDR1 SEHNR, CDR2 FQNEAQ (reference sequence). The CDR3 is 15 amino acids. Complete variable domain (other parts from reference TRBV7-9 and TRBJ2-1): DTGVSQNPRHKITKRGQNVTFRCDPISEHNRLYWYRQTLGQGPEFLTYFQNEAQLEKSRLLSDRFSAERPKGSFSTLEIQRTEQGDSAMYLCASSLIAGAYNEQFFGPGTRLTVL.

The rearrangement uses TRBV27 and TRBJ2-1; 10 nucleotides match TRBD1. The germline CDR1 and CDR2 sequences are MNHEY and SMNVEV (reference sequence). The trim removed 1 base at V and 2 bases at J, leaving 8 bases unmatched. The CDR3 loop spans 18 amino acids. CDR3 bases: TGTGCCAGCAGTTTATTTTTCGAGGGACAGGGGACCTACAATGAGCAGTTCTTC. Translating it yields CASSLFFEGQGTYNEQFF.

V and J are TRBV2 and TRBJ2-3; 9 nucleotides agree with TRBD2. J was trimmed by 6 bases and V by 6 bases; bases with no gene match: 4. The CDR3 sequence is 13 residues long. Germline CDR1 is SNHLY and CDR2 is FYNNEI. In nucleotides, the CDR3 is TGTGCCAGCAGCGTAGCGGGAGTGGATACGCAGTATTTT. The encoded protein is CASSVAGVDTQYF.

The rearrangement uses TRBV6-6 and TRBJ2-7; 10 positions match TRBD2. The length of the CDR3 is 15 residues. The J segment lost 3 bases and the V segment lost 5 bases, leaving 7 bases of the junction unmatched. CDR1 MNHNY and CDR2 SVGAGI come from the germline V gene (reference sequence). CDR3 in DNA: TGTGCCAGCAGTAAACTAGCGGGGCACTTCTACGAGCAGTACTTC. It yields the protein CASSKLAGHFYEQYF.

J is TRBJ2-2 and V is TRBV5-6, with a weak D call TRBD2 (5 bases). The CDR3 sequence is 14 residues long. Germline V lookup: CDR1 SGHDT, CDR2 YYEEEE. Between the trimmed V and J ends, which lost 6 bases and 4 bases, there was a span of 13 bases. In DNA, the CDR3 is TGTGCCAGCACCCTAGCCGGGTTCACCGGGGAGCTGTTTTTT. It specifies CASTLAGFTGELFF. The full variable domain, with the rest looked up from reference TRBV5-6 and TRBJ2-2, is DAGVTQSPTHLIKTRGQQVTLRCSPKSGHDTVSWYQQALGQGPQFIFQYYEEEERQRGNFPDRFSGHQFPNYSSELNVNALLLGDSALYLCASTLAGFTGELFFGEGSRLTVL.

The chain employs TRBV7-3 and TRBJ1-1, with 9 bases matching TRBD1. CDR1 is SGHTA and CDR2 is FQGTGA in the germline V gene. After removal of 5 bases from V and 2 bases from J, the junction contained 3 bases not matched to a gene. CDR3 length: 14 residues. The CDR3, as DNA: TGTGCCAGCAGCACACAGGGGGCAAACACTGAAGCTTTCTTT. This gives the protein CASSTQGANTEAFF.

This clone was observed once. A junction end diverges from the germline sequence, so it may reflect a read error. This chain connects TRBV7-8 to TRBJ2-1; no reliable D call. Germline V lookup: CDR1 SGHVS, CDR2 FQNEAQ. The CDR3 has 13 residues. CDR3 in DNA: TGTGCCAGTAGCTTAGAGAGGTACAATGAGCAGTTCTTC. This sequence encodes CASSLERYNEQFF. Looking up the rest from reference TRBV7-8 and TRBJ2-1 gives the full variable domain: GAGVSQSPRYKVAKRGQDVALRCDPISGHVSLFWYQQALGQGPEFLTYFQNEAQLDKSGLPSDRFFAERPEGSVSTLKIQRTQQEDSAVYLCASSLERYNEQFFGPGTRLTVL.

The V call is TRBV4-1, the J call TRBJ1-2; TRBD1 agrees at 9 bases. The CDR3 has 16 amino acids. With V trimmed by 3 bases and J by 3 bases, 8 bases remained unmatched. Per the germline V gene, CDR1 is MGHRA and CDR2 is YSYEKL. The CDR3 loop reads CASSHPRDREDYGYTF. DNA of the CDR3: TGCGCCAGCAGCCATCCCAGGGACAGGGAAGACTATGGCTACACCTTC.

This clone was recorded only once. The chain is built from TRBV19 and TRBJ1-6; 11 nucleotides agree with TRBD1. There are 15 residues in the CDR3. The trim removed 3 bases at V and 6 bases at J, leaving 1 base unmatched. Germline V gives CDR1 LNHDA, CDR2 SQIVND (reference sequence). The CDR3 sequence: CASSMDRGLNSPLHF. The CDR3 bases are TGTGCCAGTAGTATGGACAGGGGGCTTAATTCACCCCTCCACTTT.

The CDR3 DNA follows: TGTGCCATCAGGACGACAGGGGACGTGGCTTTCTTT. Translating gives CAIRTTGDVAFF. The V call is TRBV10-3, the J call TRBJ1-1; 8 bases map to TRBD1. The length of the CDR3 is 12 residues. Germline V gene data show CDR1 as ENHRY and CDR2 as SYGVKD. The ends lost 6 bases at V and 11 bases at J; junction bases unmatched: 8.

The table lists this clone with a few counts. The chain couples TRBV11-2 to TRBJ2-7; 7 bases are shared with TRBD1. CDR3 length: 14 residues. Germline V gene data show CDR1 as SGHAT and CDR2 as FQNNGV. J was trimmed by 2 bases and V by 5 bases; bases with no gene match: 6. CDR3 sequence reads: CASSQTGAAYEQYF. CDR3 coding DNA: TGTGCCAGCAGCCAAACAGGGGCCGCCTACGAGCAGTACTTC.

The DNA of the CDR3 is TGTGCCAGGATCGACAGGGGCCCTAGCGGGCAGTACTTC. This codes for CARIDRGPSGQYF. The chain has TRBV12-3 or TRBV12-4 and TRBJ2-7; perhaps TRBD1 as D (8 bases). This CDR3 contains 13 residues. Trimming removed 9 bases from V and 9 bases from J, with 21 bases in between.

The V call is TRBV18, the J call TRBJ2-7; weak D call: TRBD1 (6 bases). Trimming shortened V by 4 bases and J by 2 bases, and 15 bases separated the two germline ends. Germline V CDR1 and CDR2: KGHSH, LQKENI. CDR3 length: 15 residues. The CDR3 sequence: CASSRTGTLPYEQYF. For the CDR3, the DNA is TGTGCCAGCTCACGGACCGGGACACTTCCCTACGAGCAGTACTTC.